The entry that follows covers one T cell receptor (beta chain) sequence. Its antigen is undetermined. Method: immunoSEQ multiplex PCR; TCRdb's copy keeps in-frame clones and lacks some. The sample shows tens of thousands of clones, under 95% of them seen only once. These data belong to a study of T cell clones after liver transplantation. Study as a whole: A pre-transplant mixed lymphocyte reaction with TCRbeta sequencing defined graft-donor-reactive clones followed in post-transplant blood. Until 12-24 months post-transplant, subjects got standard immunosuppression and no induction.

Study results and caveats: A larger donor-reactive than third-party decline suggested partial antigen-specific deletion.

Germline trimming cut 8 bases from V and 5 bases from J; bases unmatched to any gene: 11. This CDR3 region has 16 residues. Germline values: CDR1 LNHDA, CDR2 SQIVND (reference sequence). The sequence derives from a human donor who received a liver transplant. J is TRBJ2-2 and V is TRBV19; 10 nucleotides line up with TRBD2. Sequenced here: CD4+ T cells from blood, sampled before liver transplant. As DNA, the CDR3 is TGTGCCAGTTCTCCAGCGGGAGGGCCGGGAACCGGGGAGCTGTTTTTT. Its protein product is CASSPAGGPGTGELFF.